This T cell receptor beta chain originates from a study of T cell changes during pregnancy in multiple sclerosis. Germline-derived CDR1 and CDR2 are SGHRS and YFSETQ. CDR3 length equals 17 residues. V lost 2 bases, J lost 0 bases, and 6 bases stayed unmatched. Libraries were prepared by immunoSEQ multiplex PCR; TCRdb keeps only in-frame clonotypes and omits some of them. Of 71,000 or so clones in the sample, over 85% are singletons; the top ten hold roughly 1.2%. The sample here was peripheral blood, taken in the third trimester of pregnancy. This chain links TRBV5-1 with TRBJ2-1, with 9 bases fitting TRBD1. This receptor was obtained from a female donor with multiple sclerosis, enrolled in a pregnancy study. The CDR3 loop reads CASSLPGGQGSYNEQFF. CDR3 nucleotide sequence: TGCGCCAGCAGCTTACCTGGGGGACAGGGCTCCTACAATGAGCAGTTCTTC.